What follows is one T cell receptor (beta chain) and its context. Which antigen it targets is not known. Base qualities are missing; no much larger clone stands one base away. V is clipped by 5 bases and J by 4 bases, and the sequence between their germline boundaries is 8 bases long. Spanning cysteine to phenylalanine, the CDR3 consists of 12 amino acids. CDR3 DNA is the only sequence kept; it has 36 bases, read in frame from the first base. The germline V gene encodes CDR1 SEHNR and CDR2 FQNEAQ (reference sequence). The data stem from a study of OX40 agonist ivuxolimab in advanced cancers. With respect to the entire study: Ivuxolimab was an agonistic, fully human IgG2 monoclonal antibody directed against OX40 (CD134), a costimulatory receptor. Prior anti-PD-1, anti-PD-L1 or anti-CTLA-4 therapy was permitted, and checkpoint inhibitors had been received by less than 45% of dose-escalation patients. Three dose-escalation patients achieved partial responses, one with hepatocellular carcinoma and two with cutaneous melanoma. The dose-escalation cohort was roughly 80% male with a mean age of around 62 years, ranging from roughly 20 to 80. Among the approximately 50 dose-escalation patients, around 20 had hepatocellular carcinoma, roughly 15 melanoma, 9 renal cell carcinoma and 9 head and neck cancer. Intravenous ivuxolimab was administered to patients every 2 weeks at six dose levels: 0.01, 0.1, 0.3, 1.5, 3 and 10 mg/kg. The purpose of peripheral TCRbeta sequencing was to test whether ivuxolimab changed TCR sequence diversity and led to clonal T-cell expansion. The monotherapy dose-escalation portion (N of about 50 patients) of the phase I ivuxolimab trial is reported in the paper.

The paper as a whole reports these results and caveats: In the 0.1-3.0 mg/kg groups, partial responders had among the lowest normalized peripheral clonal expansion, particularly in CD8+ T cells. On average, CD8+ T cells showed more expanded clones than CD4+ T cells after ivuxolimab. The antigen specificity of the peripheral T cells that underwent clonal expansion was not determined. Clonal expansion of both CD4+ and CD8+ blood T cells was observed from baseline to week 6 at doses 0.1 to 3.0 mg/kg. Low levels of normalized T-cell clonal expansion were also shown by some nonresponding patients.

Genomic DNA was isolated from the sorted cells so that the TCRbeta CDR3 region could be sequenced. The immunoSEQ Assay was used for sequencing of TCRbeta CDR3 regions. The clones in this table, taken by TCRdb from immuneACCESS, are in-frame only. Not every clone is retained; where verified, under half of the shortfall comes from an unresolved V gene, and the cause of the rest is unknown. For this sample the table gives approximately 23,000 clones, of which 65% to 90% were detected only once. The ten largest clones capture around a quarter of the sample. Patients with autoimmune disease history or receiving systemic immunosuppression were excluded from the trial. Peripheral blood for TCR sequencing was drawn from every dose cohort at baseline, at cycle 4 day 1 and at cycle 7 day 1. The samples were drawn from a first-in-human, open-label, multicenter phase I dose-escalation trial of ivuxolimab. The trial enrolled adults with locally advanced or metastatic head and neck squamous cell, hepatocellular, melanoma or renal cell carcinoma. CD4+ and CD8+ T cells were sorted separately from peripheral blood before TCR sequencing.

This receptor chain uses TRBV7-9 and TRBJ2-5; the D gene is not confidently resolved. The sequences come from CD4+ or CD8+ T cells sorted from blood, collected in a trial of the OX40 agonist ivuxolimab. The receptor's source is an adult with an advanced solid tumor such as melanoma, head and neck, liver or kidney cancer. CDR3 sequence: CASSPPRETQYF. The nucleotide sequence is given as TGTGCCAGCAGCCCCCCCCGAGAGACCCAGTACTTC.